These T cell receptor beta chains were read from a single sample in a study of T-cell reconstitution after alpha-beta-depleted transplantation in children. MiXCR, run by TCRdb on the PCR reads, gives a single entry per CDR3 protein. Counted here are about 610,000 distinct CDR3 sequences, 10% occurring once; the ten biggest clones make up roughly 3.9%. Here the sequenced sample was PBMCs from the stem cell graft donor, taken from the stem cell graft. Receptors were obtained from a human donor who donated a stem cell graft to a child with acute myeloid leukemia. Each CDR3 is given with its conserved first and last residue. Fields, in order: V gene, J gene, D gene, clone size, CDR3 DNA, CDR3 protein. A D gene is named only where the DNA matches it firmly. Not all rows give a size; the values are once, few, many and, for expanded clones, a class.

>TRBV3-1|TRBJ2-7|TRBD1|many
TGTGCCACCTCCGGGACAGCCTCCCACGAGCAGTACTTC
CATSGTASHEQYF
>TRBV29-1|TRBJ2-3|-|few
TGCAGCGTTGAAGATCCCGGGGCAGGGAGGTTGACAGATACGCAGTATTTT
CSVEDPGAGRLTDTQYF
>TRBV9|TRBJ2-2|TRBD1|few
TGTGCCAGCAGCACCGGGACAGGGTCTCGCGTAGCGTCCGGGGAGCTGTTTTTT
CASSTGTGSRVASGELFF
>TRBV7-9|TRBJ1-1|-|few
TGTGCCAGCAGCTTAGCAGGGTATAACACTGAAGCTTTCTTT
CASSLAGYNTEAFF
>TRBV7-8|TRBJ2-7|-|few
TGTGCCAGCAGCTTAGGACGGAGGCTCTACGAGCAGTACTTC
CASSLGRRLYEQYF
>TRBV6-1|TRBJ2-5|TRBD1|few
TGTGCCAGGGGGGGTCAGGGGGCTTGGGAGACCCAGTACTTC
CARGGQGAWETQYF
>TRBV5-1|TRBJ2-7|-|many
TGCGCCAGCAGCTTGGTGCTCTACGAGCAGTACTTC
CASSLVLYEQYF
>TRBV27|TRBJ2-1|TRBD2|-
TGTGCCAGCAGTTTTAAGAGCCTAGCGGCGTCCTACAATGAGCAGTTCTTC
CASSFKSLAASYNEQFF
>TRBV20-1|TRBJ2-3|-|few
TGCAGTGTATTTAGTGTAGCGGATACGCAGTATTTT
CSVFSVADTQYF
>TRBV7-9|TRBJ2-1|-|-
TGTGCCAGCAGCCCCCTAGGGGCCGAGAGGGGCGGTGAGCAGTTCTTC
CASSPLGAERGGEQFF
>TRBV5-1|TRBJ1-5|TRBD1|many
TGCGCCAGCAGCCCAGGGGGCATCAATCAGCCCCAGCATTTT
CASSPGGINQPQHF
>TRBV20-1|TRBJ1-5|TRBD1|few
TGCAGTGCTATAACGACAGGGGGCAATCAGCCCCAGCATTTT
CSAITTGGNQPQHF
>TRBV7-2|TRBJ2-2|TRBD1|-
TGTGCCAGCAGCTTAGCGGCAGGGGGTATCGGGGAGCTGTTTTTT
CASSLAAGGIGELFF
>TRBV28|TRBJ2-5|-|-
TGTGCCAGCACCACCGAGGGGTCTGGGCGTCAAGAGACCCAGTACTTC
CASTTEGSGRQETQYF
>TRBV6-2/TRBV6-3|TRBJ2-1|TRBD2|-
TGTGCCAGCACCTGGGACTACCAGTACAATGAGCAGTTCTTC
CASTWDYQYNEQFF
>TRBV30|TRBJ2-5|-|-
TGTGCCTGGAGTCCGGGGTCCCGAAGGACGGAGACCCAGTACTTC
CAWSPGSRRTETQYF
>TRBV7-8|TRBJ2-4|-|-
TGTGCCAGCAGCTTAGGACTAGTGGTGGGTGGCGCCAAAAACATTCAGTACTTC
CASSLGLVVGGAKNIQYF
>TRBV7-2|TRBJ2-1|-|many
TGTGCCAGCAGCTTAGTATACGGACATGAGCAGTTCTTC
CASSLVYGHEQFF
>TRBV10-3|TRBJ2-1|-|many
TGTGCCATCAGTGACTTGAGGTCCACCGAGGGTGATGAGCAGTTCTTC
CAISDLRSTEGDEQFF
>TRBV10-3|TRBJ2-5|TRBD2|-
TGTGCCATCAAGGGGAGCGGGAGTTCGACCCAGTACTTC
CAIKGSGSSTQYF
>TRBV7-9|TRBJ2-2|-|-
TGTGCCAGCAGCTTAGGCAGGACAACGAACACCGGGGAGCTGTTTTTT
CASSLGRTTNTGELFF
>TRBV12-3/TRBV12-4|TRBJ1-5|-|-
TGTGCCAGCAGTTTTCGGGGGCGCGGCAATCAGCCCCAGCATTTT
CASSFRGRGNQPQHF
>TRBV10-3|TRBJ2-3|TRBD2|many
TGTGCCATCAGTGAGTCCCTAGCGGGCCTCACAGATACGCAGTATTTT
CAISESLAGLTDTQYF
>TRBV29-1|TRBJ2-1|TRBD2|-
TGCAGCGTTGGGGGGACTAGCGGGAGGGCCGGCAATGAGCAGTTCTTC
CSVGGTSGRAGNEQFF
>TRBV6-1|TRBJ2-1|-|many
TGTGCCAGCAGGCATGCCTCCTCCTACAATGAGCAGTTCTTC
CASRHASSYNEQFF
>TRBV10-3|TRBJ2-3|TRBD1|few
TGTGCCATTAAGCCCTCTCAGGGGGATCGCACAGATACGCAGTATTTT
CAIKPSQGDRTDTQYF
>TRBV29-1|TRBJ2-6|-|many
TGCAGCGTTGGTCCGCAGGCGAACTCTGGGGCCAACGTCCTGACTTTC
CSVGPQANSGANVLTF
>TRBV5-1|TRBJ1-3|-|few
TGCGCCAGCAGCTTGGTAGGCGACTCTGGAAACACCATATATTTT
CASSLVGDSGNTIYF
>TRBV11-2|TRBJ2-7|-|few
TGTGCCAGCAGAGCAGGGGTCTACGAGCAGTACTTC
CASRAGVYEQYF
>TRBV6-1|TRBJ2-7|TRBD1|-
TGTGCCAGCAGTCAAATCCCCCCCGACTTGTACAGGGGGATGATAACCTACGAGCAGTACTTC
CASSQIPPDLYRGMITYEQYF
>TRBV29-1|TRBJ2-3|TRBD2|many
TGCAGCGCCATACAGGCGGGAGGGCATACGCAGTATTTT
CSAIQAGGHTQYF
>TRBV4-2|TRBJ2-2|-|many
TGTGCCAGCAGCTCAAGTTCCAGTGGACACACCGGGGAGCTGTTTTTT
CASSSSSSGHTGELFF